The 18 T cell receptor beta chains below come from one sample, sequenced in a study of T cell clonality in common variable immunodeficiency. Profiled with immunoSEQ multiplex PCR; TCRdb holds only in-frame clones, not every one. The sample gives about 37,000 clones, none seen only once, and the top ten clones hold roughly 3%. The source material was peripheral blood mononuclear cells. All receptors derive from a person between 18 and 75 years old in good health.

This clone was picked up many times. The sequence runs out 3 residues before the end of the CDR3; the remainder is reconstructed from the germline J gene. The J gene is TRBJ2-7, the V gene TRBV20-1, with TRBD2 identical over 10 bases. The junction had 10 bases not matched to a gene; V was cut back by 3 bases and J by 5 bases. The CDR3 consists of 15 residues. Per the germline V gene, CDR1 is DFQATT and CDR2 is SNEGSKA (reference sequence). CDR3 sequence reads: CSASILAGTHHEQYF. The CDR3 DNA, read in part, is TGCAGTGCTAGTATACTAGCGGGAACTCATCACGAG.

This clone was recorded at least ten times. The DNA read from the CDR3 is TGCGCCAGCAGCTTGGGGGGTTCGGCGGGCTACAATGAG. Translated, it gives CASSLGGSAGYNE. The full CDR3 reads CASSLGGSAGYNEQFF. The chain recombines TRBV5-1 with TRBJ2-1; D is possibly TRBD2 (5 bases). The read comes to an end 3 residues before the CDR3 does, leaving the germline J gene to fill in the end. The CDR3 totals 16 residues. The germline V gene has CDR1 SGHRS and CDR2 YFSETQ. V shed 0 bases and J shed 3 bases, with 13 bases lying between them.

Many counts were recorded for this clone. The CDR3 extends 3 residues past the end of the read, so its final part is completed from the germline J gene. This chain uses TRBV5-1 with TRBJ2-1, with D maybe TRBD1 (6 bases). The CDR3 covers 14 residues. The ends were cut back, 4 bases at V and 5 bases at J, with 13 bases in the middle. The germline V gene has CDR1 SGHRS and CDR2 YFSETQ. The part of the CDR3 DNA that was read is TGCGCCAGCAGCCTTCCTGGGACAAACAATGAG. Translation: CASSLPGTNNE. The whole CDR3 protein reads CASSLPGTNNEQFF.

This clone occurred many times. The sequenced fragment ends 3 residues before the CDR3 boundary, so the rest is inferred from the germline J gene. The chain is built from TRBV6-1 and TRBJ2-1, with a weak D call TRBD2 (5 bases). Trimming removed 3 bases from V and 0 bases from J, with 9 bases in between. The V gene's germline CDR1 is MNHNS and CDR2 SASEGT. This CDR3 is 15 amino acids long. Incomplete CDR3 DNA: TGTGCCAGCAGTGAGGACTTGTACTCCTACAATGAG. This sequence encodes CASSEDLYSYNE. The entire CDR3 reads CASSEDLYSYNEQFF.

This clone was counted many times. The CDR3 is CASRQDRPNYGYTF. The sequenced CDR3 bases are TGTGCCAGTAGACAAGACAGGCCTAACTATGGC. The chain recombines TRBV19 with TRBJ1-2; a possible D gene is TRBD1 (6 bases). The read finishes 3 residues shy of the CDR3 end, and the germline J gene is used to complete it. The length of the CDR3 is 14 residues. V gave up 6 bases and J gave up 0 bases, with 11 bases separating them. CDR1 and CDR2 (germline): LNHDA, SQIVND (reference sequence).

This clone has a count of ten or more. The CDR3 extends 3 residues past the end of the read, so its final part is completed from the germline J gene. V is TRBV19 and J is TRBJ2-5, with TRBD2 matching 7 bases. Trimming removed 5 bases from V and 5 bases from J; junction bases left unmatched: 11. Germline CDR1 and CDR2: LNHDA and SQIVND (reference sequence). This CDR3 spans 15 amino acids. The chain's CDR3 is CASSLSGGRTETQYF. The sequenced part of the CDR3 DNA is TGTGCCAGTAGTTTAAGTGGCGGGAGAACGGAGACC.

Points on this clone: The CDR3 end is not reached by the read, which stops 3 residues before it; the germline J gene fills it in. The chain couples TRBV19 to TRBJ1-5; no clear D gene. Germline V gene lookup returns CDR1 LNHDA and CDR2 SQIVND (reference sequence). The CDR3 runs 15 residues. V was clipped by 7 bases and J by 4 bases, with 17 bases between them. The DNA read from the CDR3 is TGTGCCAGTACCACGGAGCGGTTGTGGAATCAGCCC. Translation gives CASTTERLWNQP. From start to end, the CDR3 is CASTTERLWNQPQHF.

At least ten counts were recorded for this clone. The CDR3 extends 3 residues past the end of the read, so its final part is completed from the germline J gene. The J gene is TRBJ2-7, the V gene TRBV5-5; D may be TRBD1 (5 bases). The CDR3 is 13 amino acids. CDR1 is SGHKS, CDR2 YYEKEE, per germline (reference sequence). V was shortened by 0 bases and J by 6 bases, with 10 bases between the two germline ends. The CDR3: CASSLGREREQYF. Incomplete CDR3 DNA: TGTGCCAGCAGCTTGGGCAGGGAACGCGAG. Full variable domain (outside the CDR3, taken from reference TRBV5-5 and TRBJ2-7): DAGVTQSPTHLIKTRGQQVTLRCSPISGHKSVSWYQQVLGQGPQFIFQYYEKEERGRGNFPDRFSARQFPNYSSELNVNALLLGDSALYLCASSLGREREQYFGPGTRLTVT.

This clone was detected many times. The read stops 3 residues short of the end of the CDR3; the missing end is completed from the germline J gene. The chain couples TRBV20-1 to TRBJ2-5; 7 nucleotides align to TRBD2. The germline V gene encodes CDR1 DFQATT and CDR2 SNEGSKA (reference sequence). CDR3 length equals 15 residues. J lost 5 bases, V lost 3 bases, and 12 bases had no gene match. CDR3 sequence: CSARSISGPAETQYF. Partial CDR3 DNA: TGCAGTGCTAGGAGCATTAGCGGGCCGGCGGAGACC.

This clone was seen ten or more times. The read ends 3 residues before the CDR3 terminus; that terminus is restored from the germline J gene. The chain recombines TRBV20-1 with TRBJ1-1; 8 bases fit TRBD1. Per the germline V gene, CDR1 is DFQATT and CDR2 is SNEGSKA (reference sequence). With V trimmed by 1 base and J by 0 bases, 4 bases remained unmatched. This CDR3 spans 15 amino acids. CDR3 residues: CSARGDRTMNTEAFF. The part of the CDR3 DNA that was read is TGCAGTGCTAGAGGGGACAGGACCATGAACACTGAA.

This clone was observed many times. Read data end 3 residues before the CDR3 end; the end is taken from the germline J gene. The chain links TRBV28 to TRBJ2-5, with a possible D match to TRBD2 (5 bases). CDR1 is MDHEN and CDR2 is SYDVKM in the germline V gene. CDR3 length: 13 amino acids. Trimming took off 3 bases at V and 5 bases at J, with 10 bases between the two ends. CDR3 DNA (partial): TGTGCCAGCAGTTTCCTCTCGGGGGAGACC. Translating it yields CASSFLSGET. The whole CDR3 region reads CASSFLSGETQYF.

In its sample, this clone was seen many times. With the read ending 3 residues before the CDR3 end, the germline J gene is used to fill in that end. The gene calls are TRBV5-1 and TRBJ1-6; possibly TRBD1 for D (5 bases). This CDR3 region has 13 residues. CDR1 is SGHRS, CDR2 YFSETQ, per germline. Trimming took 3 bases from V and 8 from J, leaving 9 bases between them. CDR3 sequence reads: CASSSGGDSPLHF. Partial CDR3 DNA: TGCGCCAGCAGCTCGGGGGGGGATTCACCC.

This clone has a count of ten or more. The sequence runs out 3 residues before the end of the CDR3; the remainder is reconstructed from the germline J gene. The rearrangement joins TRBV28 to TRBJ1-4; the D is unclear. The CDR3 contains 14 residues. The germline gives CDR1 MDHEN, CDR2 SYDVKM. V was clipped by 7 bases and J by 4 bases, with 13 bases between them. Incomplete CDR3 DNA: TGTGCCAGCACCCGCGGCTATAGTAATGAAAAA. Its protein product is CASTRGYSNEK. The entire CDR3 sequence reads CASTRGYSNEKLFF.

This clone was observed at least ten times. The read ends 3 residues shy of where the CDR3 ends; the end is completed using the germline J gene. The chain employs TRBV4-2 and TRBJ2-5; 11 bases align to TRBD2. V lost 0 bases and J lost 4; bases outside the gene matches: 16. The CDR3 length is 20 residues. The germline gives CDR1 LGHNA, CDR2 YNFKEQ. The sequenced part of the CDR3 DNA is TGTGCCAGCAGCCAAGATTCGTCTAGCGGGAGGCCCTTACCAACAGAGACC. Translation gives CASSQDSSSGRPLPTET. The complete CDR3 protein is CASSQDSSSGRPLPTETQYF.

This clone was counted only a few times. The CDR3 goes on 3 residues after the read ends, and that part is filled in from the germline J gene. The chain has TRBV7-6 and TRBJ2-3, with 7 bases matching TRBD1. There are 16 residues in the CDR3. Unmatched junction bases numbered 4, after V lost 1 base and J lost 0 bases. The germline gives CDR1 SGHVS, CDR2 FNYEAQ. The CDR3 sequence is CASSLETGFSTDTQYF. Partial CDR3 DNA: TGTGCCAGCAGCTTAGAGACAGGGTTTAGCACAGATACG. Filled out from reference TRBV7-6 and TRBJ2-3, the complete variable domain reads GAGVSQSPRYKVTKRGQDVALRCDPISGHVSLYWYRQALGQGPEFLTYFNYEAQQDKSGLPNDRFSAERPEGSISTLTIQRTEQRDSAMYRCASSLETGFSTDTQYFGPGTRLTVL.

This clone appeared many times. CDR3: CATSRSFGSGQGFLETQYF. Incomplete CDR3 DNA: TGTGCCACCAGCAGATCTTTCGGCTCGGGACAGGGGTTTTTAGAGACC. The rearrangement uses TRBV15 and TRBJ2-5; 10 nucleotides match TRBD1. The missing CDR3 end, 3 residues past where the read stops, is filled in from the germline J gene. CDR3 length: 19 amino acids. The germline V gene encodes CDR1 LNHNV and CDR2 YYDKDF (reference sequence). V lost 2 bases and J lost 4; bases outside the gene matches: 16.

This clone has at least ten counts. The CDR3 end is not reached by the read, which stops 3 residues before it; the germline J gene fills it in. The V and J genes are TRBV5-6 and TRBJ1-2; TRBD1 agrees at 7 bases. J gave up 5 bases and V 6 bases, and 13 bases lay outside the gene matches. CDR1 is SGHDT, CDR2 YYEEEE, per germline. CDR3 length: 15 residues. Here the CDR3 reads CASNLKGQGEYGYTF. CDR3 DNA, as far as it was read: TGTGCCAGCAACCTAAAGGGGCAGGGGGAATATGGC.

In this sample, this clone turned up many times. Read coverage stops 3 residues before the CDR3 terminus; the germline J gene supplies the remainder. The rearrangement joins TRBV7-8 to TRBJ2-1; D may be TRBD1 (6 bases). CDR3 length equals 15 residues. With 2 bases removed from V and 5 bases from J, the gap between germline ends came to 13 bases. Germline CDR1 SGHVS, CDR2 FQNEAQ. The CDR3 bases that were read are TGTGCCAGCAGCTTATACCGGGACATCAACAATGAG. It is translated as CASSLYRDINNE. The complete CDR3 sequence is CASSLYRDINNEQFF.